This TCR beta chain comes out of a study of T cells of healthy individuals. TCRdb reprocessed the 5' RACE reads with MiXCR, giving one entry per CDR3 protein. Of about 57,000 distinct CDR3 sequences listed, 15% to 20% were seen once; the top ten hold 4% to 5%. V lost 3 bases to trimming and J lost 4 bases; unmatched junction nucleotides: 9. The CDR3 spans 18 residues. Germline V gene lookup returns CDR1 SGHDN and CDR2 FVKESK. This rearrangement joins TRBV14 to TRBJ2-6; 10 positions agree with TRBD1. The TCR was taken from a human donor in good health. The CDR3: CASSQDRGTPLGANVLTF. DNA for the CDR3: TGTGCCAGCAGCCAGGACAGGGGGACCCCTCTCGGGGCCAACGTCCTGACTTTC.